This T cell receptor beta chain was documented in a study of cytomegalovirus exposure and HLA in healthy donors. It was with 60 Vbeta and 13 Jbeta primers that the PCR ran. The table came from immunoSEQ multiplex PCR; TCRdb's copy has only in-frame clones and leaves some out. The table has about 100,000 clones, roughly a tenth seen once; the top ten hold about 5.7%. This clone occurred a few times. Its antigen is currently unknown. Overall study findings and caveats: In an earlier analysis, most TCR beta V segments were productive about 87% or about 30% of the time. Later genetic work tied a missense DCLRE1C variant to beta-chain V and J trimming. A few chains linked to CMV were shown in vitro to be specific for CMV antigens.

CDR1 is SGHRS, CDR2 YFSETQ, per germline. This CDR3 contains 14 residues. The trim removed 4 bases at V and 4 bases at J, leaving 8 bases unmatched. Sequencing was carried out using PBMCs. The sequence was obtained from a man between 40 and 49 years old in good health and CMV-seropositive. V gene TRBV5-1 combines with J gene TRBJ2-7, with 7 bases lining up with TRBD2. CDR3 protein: CASSGKGEGYEQYF. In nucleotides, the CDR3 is TGCGCCAGCAGCGGGAAAGGGGAGGGGTACGAGCAGTACTTC.